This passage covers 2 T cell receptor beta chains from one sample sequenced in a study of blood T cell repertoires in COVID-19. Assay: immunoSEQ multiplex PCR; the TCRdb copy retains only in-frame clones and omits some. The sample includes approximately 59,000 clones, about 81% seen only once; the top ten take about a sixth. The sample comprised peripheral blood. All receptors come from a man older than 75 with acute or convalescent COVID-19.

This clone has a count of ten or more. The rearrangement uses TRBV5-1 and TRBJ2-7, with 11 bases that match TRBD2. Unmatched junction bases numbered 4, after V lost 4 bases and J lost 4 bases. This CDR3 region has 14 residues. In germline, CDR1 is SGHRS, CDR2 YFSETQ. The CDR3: CASSQGTSGYEQYF. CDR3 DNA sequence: TGCGCCAGCAGCCAGGGGACTAGCGGTTACGAGCAGTACTTC.

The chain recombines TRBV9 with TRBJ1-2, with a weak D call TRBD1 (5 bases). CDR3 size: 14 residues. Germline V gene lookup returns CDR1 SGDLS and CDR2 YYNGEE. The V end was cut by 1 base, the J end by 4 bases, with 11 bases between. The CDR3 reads CASSVNRRGYGYTF. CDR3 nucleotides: TGTGCCAGCAGCGTAAACAGGCGGGGCTATGGCTACACCTTC. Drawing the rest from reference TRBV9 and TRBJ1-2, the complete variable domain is DSGVTQTPKHLITATGQRVTLRCSPRSGDLSVYWYQQSLDQGLQFLIQYYNGEERAKGNILERFSAQQFPDLHSELNLSSLELGDSALYFCASSVNRRGYGYTFGSGTRLTVV.